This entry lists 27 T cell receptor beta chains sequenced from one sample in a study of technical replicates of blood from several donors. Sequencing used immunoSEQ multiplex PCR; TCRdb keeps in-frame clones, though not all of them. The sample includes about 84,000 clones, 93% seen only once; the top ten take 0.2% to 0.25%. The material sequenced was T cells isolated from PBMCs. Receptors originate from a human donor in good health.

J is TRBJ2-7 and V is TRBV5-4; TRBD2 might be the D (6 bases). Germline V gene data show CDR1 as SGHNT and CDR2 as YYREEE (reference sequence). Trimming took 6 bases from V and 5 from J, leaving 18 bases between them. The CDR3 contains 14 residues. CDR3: CASMSAGSGHEQYF. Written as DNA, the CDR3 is TGTGCCAGCATGTCGGCGGGTAGCGGACACGAGCAGTACTTC.

CDR3: CASSYSDGGIDTQYF. CDR3 sequence (DNA): TGTGCCAGCAGTTACTCGGACGGGGGTATAGATACGCAGTATTTT. This rearrangement joins TRBV6-5 to TRBJ2-3; D perhaps matches TRBD2 (6 bases). The V and J ends lost 0 bases and 5 bases respectively, with 12 bases between them. The germline gives CDR1 MNHEY, CDR2 SVGAGI. The CDR3 is made up of 15 amino acids.

CDR3: CASSERQNTEAFF. CDR3 coding DNA: TGTGCCAGCAGTGAGCGACAGAACACTGAAGCTTTCTTT. The chain links TRBV6-1 to TRBJ1-1; no clear D. CDR1 MNHNS and CDR2 SASEGT come from the germline V gene. This CDR3 has 13 amino acids. Trimming left V 3 bases short and J 1 base short, with 6 bases between.

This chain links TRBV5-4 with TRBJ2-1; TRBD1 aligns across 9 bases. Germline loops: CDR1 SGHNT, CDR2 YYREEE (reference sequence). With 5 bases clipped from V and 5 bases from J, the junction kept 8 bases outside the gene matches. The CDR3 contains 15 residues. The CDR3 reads CASSPRDRADNEQFF. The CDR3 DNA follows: TGTGCCAGCAGTCCTCGGGACAGGGCTGACAATGAGCAGTTCTTC.

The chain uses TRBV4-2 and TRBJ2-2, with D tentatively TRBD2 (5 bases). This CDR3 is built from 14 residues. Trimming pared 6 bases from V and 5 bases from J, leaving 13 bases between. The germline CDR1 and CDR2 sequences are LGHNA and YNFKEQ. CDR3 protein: CASSQTGLTGELFF. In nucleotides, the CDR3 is TGTGCCAGCAGTCAGACCGGACTGACCGGGGAGCTGTTTTTT.

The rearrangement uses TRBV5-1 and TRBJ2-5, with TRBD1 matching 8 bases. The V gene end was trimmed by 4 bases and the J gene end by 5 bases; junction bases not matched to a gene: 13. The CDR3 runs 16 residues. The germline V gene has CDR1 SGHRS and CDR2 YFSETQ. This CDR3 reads CASSGYRGVRRETQYF. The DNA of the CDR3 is TGCGCCAGCAGCGGCTACAGGGGGGTGCGTAGGGAGACCCAGTACTTC.

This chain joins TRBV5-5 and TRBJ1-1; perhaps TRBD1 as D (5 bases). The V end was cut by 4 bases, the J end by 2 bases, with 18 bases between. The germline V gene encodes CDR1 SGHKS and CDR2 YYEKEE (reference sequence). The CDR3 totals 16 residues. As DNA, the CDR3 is TGTGCCAGCAGCCACAATAGACAGACCCTTAACACTGAAGCTTTCTTT. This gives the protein CASSHNRQTLNTEAFF. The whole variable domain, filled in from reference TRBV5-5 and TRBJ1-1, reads DAGVTQSPTHLIKTRGQQVTLRCSPISGHKSVSWYQQVLGQGPQFIFQYYEKEERGRGNFPDRFSARQFPNYSSELNVNALLLGDSALYLCASSHNRQTLNTEAFFGQGTRLTVV.

The CDR3 DNA sequence: TGCGCCAGCAGCTCGCCAGGTTCGAGTAACACCATATATTTT. Its protein is CASSSPGSSNTIYF. This sequence joins TRBV5-1 and TRBJ1-3; D remains unclear. The CDR3 runs 14 residues. Trimming removed 3 bases at V and 7 bases at J, with 14 bases between. CDR1 is SGHRS and CDR2 is YFSETQ in the germline V gene.

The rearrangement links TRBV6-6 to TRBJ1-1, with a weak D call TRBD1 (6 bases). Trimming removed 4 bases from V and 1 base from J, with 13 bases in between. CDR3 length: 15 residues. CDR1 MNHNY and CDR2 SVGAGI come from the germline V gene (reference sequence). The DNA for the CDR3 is TGTGCCAGCAGTTCCACAGAACAGGGGAACACTGAAGCTTTCTTT. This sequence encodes CASSSTEQGNTEAFF.

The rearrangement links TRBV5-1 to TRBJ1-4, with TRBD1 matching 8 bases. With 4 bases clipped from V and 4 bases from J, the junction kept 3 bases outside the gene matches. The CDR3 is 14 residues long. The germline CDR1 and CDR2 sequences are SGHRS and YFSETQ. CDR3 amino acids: CASSVDRGNEKLFF. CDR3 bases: TGCGCCAGCAGCGTCGACAGGGGTAATGAAAAACTGTTTTTT.

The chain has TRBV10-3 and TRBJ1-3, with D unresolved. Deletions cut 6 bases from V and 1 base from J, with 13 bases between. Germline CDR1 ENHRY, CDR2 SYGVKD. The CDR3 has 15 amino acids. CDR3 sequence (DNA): TGTGCCATCAGGGAGGCGGAACTATCTGGAAACACCATATATTTT. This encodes CAIREAELSGNTIYF.

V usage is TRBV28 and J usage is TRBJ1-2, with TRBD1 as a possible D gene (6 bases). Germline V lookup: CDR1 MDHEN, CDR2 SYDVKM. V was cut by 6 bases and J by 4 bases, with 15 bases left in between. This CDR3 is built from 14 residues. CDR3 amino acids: CASRNTGSSYGYTF. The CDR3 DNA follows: TGTGCCAGCAGGAATACAGGGAGTAGCTATGGCTACACCTTC.

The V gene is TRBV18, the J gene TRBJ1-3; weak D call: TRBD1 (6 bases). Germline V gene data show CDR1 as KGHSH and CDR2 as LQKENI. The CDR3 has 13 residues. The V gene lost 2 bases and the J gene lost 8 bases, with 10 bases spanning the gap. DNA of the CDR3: TGTGCCAGCTCACCAGGGGGCACGGACACCATATATTTT. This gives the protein CASSPGGTDTIYF. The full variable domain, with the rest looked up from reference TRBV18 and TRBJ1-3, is NAGVMQNPRHLVRRRGQEARLRCSPMKGHSHVYWYRQLPEEGLKFMVYLQKENIIDESGMPKERFSAEFPKEGPSILRIQQVVRGDSAAYFCASSPGGTDTIYFGEGSWLTVV.

The CDR3 spells CASSLGAFTYEQYF. CDR3 DNA sequence: TGTGCCAGCAGCTTAGGGGCCTTTACCTACGAGCAGTACTTC. This chain joins TRBV7-2 and TRBJ2-7; D not resolved. Germline V gene data show CDR1 as SGHTA and CDR2 as FQGNSA. CDR3 length: 14 amino acids. V was clipped by 1 base and J by 2 bases, with 9 bases between them.

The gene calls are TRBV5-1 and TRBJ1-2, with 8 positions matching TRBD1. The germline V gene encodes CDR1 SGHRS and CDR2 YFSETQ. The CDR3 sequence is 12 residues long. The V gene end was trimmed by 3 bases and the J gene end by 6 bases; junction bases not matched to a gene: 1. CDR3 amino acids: CASSWTGNGYTF. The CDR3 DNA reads TGCGCCAGCAGCTGGACAGGGAATGGCTACACCTTC.

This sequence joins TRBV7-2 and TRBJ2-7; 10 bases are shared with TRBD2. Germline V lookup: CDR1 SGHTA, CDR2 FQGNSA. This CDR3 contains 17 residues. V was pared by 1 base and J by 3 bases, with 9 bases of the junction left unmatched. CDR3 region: CASSLGLAGVVSYEQYF. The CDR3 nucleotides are TGTGCCAGCAGCTTAGGGCTAGCGGGAGTTGTAAGCTACGAGCAGTACTTC.

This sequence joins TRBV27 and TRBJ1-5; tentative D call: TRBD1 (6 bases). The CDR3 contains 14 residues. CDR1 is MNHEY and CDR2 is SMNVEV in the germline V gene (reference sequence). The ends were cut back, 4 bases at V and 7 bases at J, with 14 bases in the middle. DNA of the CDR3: TGTGCCAGCAGTTATGGAACAGGGAGCCAGCCCCAGCATTTT. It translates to CASSYGTGSQPQHF.

As DNA, the CDR3 is TGCGCCAGCAGCTTGGGTTCCGGGTACAATGAGCAGTTCTTC. Translation: CASSLGSGYNEQFF. The J gene is TRBJ2-1, the V gene TRBV5-1; no reliable D call. Germline CDR1 and CDR2: SGHRS and YFSETQ. Deletions cut 0 bases from V and 4 bases from J, with 8 bases between. This CDR3 is 14 amino acids long.

The DNA of the CDR3 is TGCGCCAGCAGTCAATGGGGGCGAGGTACCCTAACATATGGCTACACCTTC. Its protein is CASSQWGRGTLTYGYTF. The chain has TRBV23-1 and TRBJ1-2; weak D call: TRBD1 (6 bases). TRBV23-1 is sorted into the ORF group, with uncertain function. The V gene lost 1 base and the J gene lost 5 bases, with 20 bases spanning the gap. This CDR3 region has 17 residues.

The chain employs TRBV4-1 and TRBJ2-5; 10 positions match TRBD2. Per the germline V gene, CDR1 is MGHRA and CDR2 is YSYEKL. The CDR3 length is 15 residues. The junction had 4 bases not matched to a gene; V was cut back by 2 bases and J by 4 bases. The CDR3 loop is CASSQILAGAETQYF. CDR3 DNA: TGCGCCAGCAGCCAAATTCTAGCGGGAGCAGAGACCCAGTACTTC.

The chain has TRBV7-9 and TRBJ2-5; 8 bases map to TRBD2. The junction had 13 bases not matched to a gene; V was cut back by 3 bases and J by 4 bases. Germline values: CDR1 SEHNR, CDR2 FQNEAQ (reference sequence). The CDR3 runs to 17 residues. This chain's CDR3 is CASSFPSGGRVGETQYF. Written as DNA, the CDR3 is TGTGCCAGCAGCTTTCCCAGCGGGGGCAGGGTAGGAGAGACCCAGTACTTC.

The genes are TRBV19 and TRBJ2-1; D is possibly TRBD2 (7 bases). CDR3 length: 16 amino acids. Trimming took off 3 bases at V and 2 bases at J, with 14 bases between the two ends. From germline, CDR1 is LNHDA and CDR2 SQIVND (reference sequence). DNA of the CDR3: TGTGCCAGTAGTATCGTTTCGGGGGGCCCCTACAATGAGCAGTTCTTC. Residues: CASSIVSGGPYNEQFF.

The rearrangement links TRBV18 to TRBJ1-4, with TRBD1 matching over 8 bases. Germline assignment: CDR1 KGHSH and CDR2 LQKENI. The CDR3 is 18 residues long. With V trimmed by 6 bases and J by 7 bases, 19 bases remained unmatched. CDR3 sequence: CASSPSPGGELAREKLFF. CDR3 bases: TGTGCCAGCTCGCCTTCGCCAGGGGGCGAACTAGCTCGTGAAAAACTGTTTTTT.

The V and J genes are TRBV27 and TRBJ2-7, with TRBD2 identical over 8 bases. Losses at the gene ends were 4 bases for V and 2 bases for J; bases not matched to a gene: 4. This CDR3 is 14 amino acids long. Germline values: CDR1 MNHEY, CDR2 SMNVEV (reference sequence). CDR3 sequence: CASSWAGGPYEQYF. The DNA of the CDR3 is TGTGCCAGCAGTTGGGCGGGGGGCCCCTACGAGCAGTACTTC.

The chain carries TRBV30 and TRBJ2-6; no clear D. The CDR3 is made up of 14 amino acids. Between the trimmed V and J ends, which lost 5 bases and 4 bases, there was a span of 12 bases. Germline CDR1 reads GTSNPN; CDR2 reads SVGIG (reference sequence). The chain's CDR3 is CAWGTATGANVLTF. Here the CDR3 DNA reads TGTGCCTGGGGAACAGCTACCGGGGCCAACGTCCTGACTTTC.

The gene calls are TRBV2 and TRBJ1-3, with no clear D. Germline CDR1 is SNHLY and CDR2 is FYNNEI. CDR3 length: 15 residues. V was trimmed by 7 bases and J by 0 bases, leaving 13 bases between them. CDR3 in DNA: TGTGCCAGCATGGGATGGGGAGACTCTGGAAACACCATATATTTT. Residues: CASMGWGDSGNTIYF.

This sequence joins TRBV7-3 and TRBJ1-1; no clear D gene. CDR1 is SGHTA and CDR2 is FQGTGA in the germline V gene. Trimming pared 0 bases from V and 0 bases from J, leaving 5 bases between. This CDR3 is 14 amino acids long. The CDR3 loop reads CASSLTPVNTEAFF. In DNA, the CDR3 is TGTGCCAGCAGCTTAACGCCGGTGAACACTGAAGCTTTCTTT. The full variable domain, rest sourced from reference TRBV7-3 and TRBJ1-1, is GAGVSQTPSNKVTEKGKYVELRCDPISGHTALYWYRQSLGQGPEFLIYFQGTGAADDSGLPNDRFFAVRPEGSVSTLKIQRTERGDSAVYLCASSLTPVNTEAFFGQGTRLTVV.